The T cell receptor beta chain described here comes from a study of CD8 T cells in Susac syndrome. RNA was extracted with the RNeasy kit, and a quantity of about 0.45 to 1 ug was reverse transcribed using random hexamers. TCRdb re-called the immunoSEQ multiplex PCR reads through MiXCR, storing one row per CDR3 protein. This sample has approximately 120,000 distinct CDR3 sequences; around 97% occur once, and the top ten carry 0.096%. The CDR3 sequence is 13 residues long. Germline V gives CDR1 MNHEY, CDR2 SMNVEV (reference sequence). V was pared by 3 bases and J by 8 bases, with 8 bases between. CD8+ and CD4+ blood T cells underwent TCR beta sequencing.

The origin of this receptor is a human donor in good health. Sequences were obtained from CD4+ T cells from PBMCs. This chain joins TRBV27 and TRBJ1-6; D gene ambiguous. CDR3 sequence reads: CASSLWGDSPLHF. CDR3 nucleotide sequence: TGTGCCAGCAGTTTGTGGGGTGATTCACCCCTCCACTTT.